The rows below give T cell receptor beta chains drawn from one sample of a study of identical twins. TCRdb re-called the 5' RACE reads through MiXCR, storing one row per CDR3 protein. The sample records 1.5 million to 2 million distinct CDR3 sequences, around 29% being singletons. What was sequenced was cord blood. The receptors stem from a newborn girl in good health. CDR3s include the opening cysteine and the closing phenylalanine or tryptophan. The D gene is left open where the match is weak. Clone size appears in some rows only: once, few, many, or a class for an expanded clone.

TGTGCCACCAGCAGCGCCCCGGGAAGCACTGAAGCTTTCTTT	CATSSAPGSTEAFF	few	TRBV15	.	TRBJ1-1
TGTGCCATCAGATCCAGGGGGCTGGGTGACACTGAAGCTTTCTTT	CAIRSRGLGDTEAFF	few	TRBV10-3	TRBD1	TRBJ1-1
TGTGCCTGGAGTGTACTGAGGGGGAACTATGGCTACACCTTC	CAWSVLRGNYGYTF	.	TRBV30	.	TRBJ1-2
TGTGCCAGCAGTGAAGCCACAGGGGGCGGGTTTAACGAGCAGTACTTC	CASSEATGGGFNEQYF	.	TRBV6-1	TRBD1	TRBJ2-7
TGTGCCAGCAGCATCAACGGGTGGGCCTACGAGCAGTACTTC	CASSINGWAYEQYF	few	TRBV21-1	.	TRBJ2-7
TGTGCCAGCGGTAGTCCCTGGGGCCTTAATTCACCCCTCCACTTT	CASGSPWGLNSPLHF	.	TRBV7-2	.	TRBJ1-6
TGTGCCAGCAGCAAGCAGACTACGACAGATACGCAGTATTTT	CASSKQTTTDTQYF	few	TRBV11-2	.	TRBJ2-3
TGTGCCAGCAGTGGAGCGTGGCACGAAGAGACCCAGTACTTC	CASSGAWHEETQYF	.	TRBV6-1	.	TRBJ2-5
TGCGCCAGCAGCTTGCTGGGGGGCATTTACAATGAGCAGTACTTC	CASSLLGGIYNEQYF	few	TRBV5-1	.	TRBJ2-7
TGTGCCAGCAGCTTGGGCGCCTCGGGACAGGATGGAGGCTACACCTTC	CASSLGASGQDGGYTF	.	TRBV5-4	TRBD1	TRBJ1-2
TGCAGTGCTAAAGAACAGGGGGCACCGAACACTGAAGCTTTCTTT	CSAKEQGAPNTEAFF	.	TRBV20-1	TRBD1	TRBJ1-1
TGTGCCAGCAGTTTCGGAGATCGGGGGGCGGGAAACATTCAGTACTTC	CASSFGDRGAGNIQYF	.	TRBV28	.	TRBJ2-4
TGTGCCAGCAGCCAAGGGACAGGGGGCGAGCAGTACTTC	CASSQGTGGEQYF	few	TRBV3-1	TRBD1	TRBJ2-7
TGTGCCACCAGTGACTGGGATCGGGCTGAGCAGTTCTTC	CATSDWDRAEQFF	many	TRBV24-1	.	TRBJ2-1
TGTGCCAGCAGCCCTCTGGACAGGGGCTACACTGAAGCTTTCTTT	CASSPLDRGYTEAFF	.	TRBV9	TRBD1	TRBJ1-1
TGCAGTGCTCTGGACCCCACCGGGGAGCTGTTTTTT	CSALDPTGELFF	few	TRBV20-1	.	TRBJ2-2
TGTGCCAGCAGTCCATACCCCGGACTAAAATACGAGCAGTACTTC	CASSPYPGLKYEQYF	.	TRBV27	.	TRBJ2-7
TGTGCCAGCAGTGAAGCGGGGAGACAGGGAAGTTCACCCCTCCACTTT	CASSEAGRQGSSPLHF	.	TRBV6-1	TRBD1	TRBJ1-6
TGTGCCAGCAGCTTAGAGACGGCACTGAACACTGAAGCTTTCTTT	CASSLETALNTEAFF	.	TRBV11-2	.	TRBJ1-1
TGTGCCAGCAGCCCGACAGGGAACTATGGCTACACCTTC	CASSPTGNYGYTF	many	TRBV5-1	TRBD1	TRBJ1-2
TGTGCCAGCATAGGACTAGCGGGAGGGGTTGTTGAGCAGTACTTC	CASIGLAGGVVEQYF	few	TRBV25-1	TRBD2	TRBJ2-5
TGTGCCAGCAGCCGGACCCTACCCGCCGGGGGGAGAAACAATGAGCAGTTCTTC	CASSRTLPAGGRNNEQFF	.	TRBV6-1	TRBD2	TRBJ2-1
TGCAGTGTTATTACAGGGAGCTATGGCTACACCTTC	CSVITGSYGYTF	.	TRBV20-1	.	TRBJ1-2
TGTGCCAGCAGTTACTCACGAGTCCCGCGGCGGGGCCTCCACTTT	CASSYSRVPRRGLHF	few	TRBV6-5	.	TRBJ1-6
TGCGCCAGCAGCTTGAAGACAGTCACCGGGGAGCTGTTTTTT	CASSLKTVTGELFF	.	TRBV5-1	.	TRBJ2-2
TGCGCCAGCAGTGAATCGGGACAGGGACATGGCTACACCTTC	CASSESGQGHGYTF	.	TRBV10-2	TRBD1	TRBJ1-2
TGTGCCAGCAGCTCCACCCCTCCAGGGACTTCCTACGAGCAGTACTTC	CASSSTPPGTSYEQYF	few	TRBV7-9	.	TRBJ2-7
TGTGCCAGCAGTCACGGACAGCCCTACGAGCAGTACTTC	CASSHGQPYEQYF	few	TRBV6-1	.	TRBJ2-7
TGTGCCAGCAGTGAATCTGGGGGGCATAATCCCAATGAGCAGTTCTTC	CASSESGGHNPNEQFF	.	TRBV25-1	.	TRBJ2-1
TGTGCCAGCAGCCAAGTCGGAAACACCATATATTTT	CASSQVGNTIYF	.	TRBV14	.	TRBJ1-3
TGTGCCAGCAGTTTGGGGCCTAGCGGGGGTACAGATACGCAGTATTTT	CASSLGPSGGTDTQYF	.	TRBV27	TRBD2	TRBJ2-3
TGTGCCAGCAGCCAGGGTGACCATAGCAATCAGCCCCAGCATTTT	CASSQGDHSNQPQHF	few	TRBV12-3/TRBV12-4	.	TRBJ1-5
TGTGCCTGGGGGACAGGGGGCACCGGGGAGCTGTTTTTT	CAWGTGGTGELFF	once	TRBV30	TRBD1	TRBJ2-2
TGCAGCGCCGGGACAGGGGGCAGCTATGGCTACACCTTC	CSAGTGGSYGYTF	.	TRBV29-1	TRBD1	TRBJ1-2
TGTGCCAGCTCACAGGGACTAGCGGTCGATACGCAGTATTTT	CASSQGLAVDTQYF	.	TRBV18	TRBD2	TRBJ2-3
TGTGCCAGCAGTTTACAGGGTAGCAGGGGGATTGCCTACACCTTC	CASSLQGSRGIAYTF	.	TRBV12-3/TRBV12-4	TRBD1	TRBJ1-2
TGTGCCGGCAGTTACTCAGGGGGAGGAGGCTACACCTTC	CAGSYSGGGGYTF	.	TRBV6-6	TRBD1	TRBJ1-2